The sequence of this T cell receptor beta chain was determined in a study of cytomegalovirus exposure and HLA in healthy donors. The PCR made use of 60 Vbeta and 13 Jbeta primers. Method: immunoSEQ multiplex PCR; TCRdb's copy keeps in-frame clones and lacks some. The table shows some 110,000 clones, with almost 80% occurring only once. V was clipped by 0 bases and J by 11 bases, with 6 bases between them. The CDR3 contains 12 residues. The germline CDR1 and CDR2 sequences are SGHTS and YDEGEE. Overall study results and limits: In a later analysis, across HLA loci, associated TCR counts were highest for DRB1, lowest for HLA-C. Through in vitro validation, three CMV-associated chains were shown to be specific for CMV antigens. Earlier analysis found most TCR beta V segments productive about 90% or about 30% of the time. Later analysis suggested most CMV-associated TCR beta chains were HLA-restricted.

Notes on this clone: Its antigen is unidentified.

This sequence was found in a man in his sixties in good health and CMV-seropositive. The chain has TRBV5-8 and TRBJ1-6; a possible D gene is TRBD1 (5 bases). Sequencing input: PBMCs. The CDR3 region has the DNA TGTGCCAGCAGCTTGGCAGGGCCACCCCTCCACTTT. It specifies CASSLAGPPLHF.